A selection of T cell receptor beta chains follows, all from one sample in a study of shared clonotypes between healthy human individuals. Profiled with immunoSEQ multiplex PCR; TCRdb holds only in-frame clones, not every one. The sample yields 2 million to 2.5 million clones, over 85% seen once. Material: naive CD4+ T cells from PBMCs. Source of these receptors: a man younger than 30 in good health. Some clones in this sample may be carry-over from other donors' samples. Each CDR3 is given with its conserved first and last residue. D genes are given only for firm matches. Some rows mark clone size as missing; the rest say once, few, many or name a class of expanded clone.

-	TRBJ1-4	-	TRBV2	TGTGCCAGCAGTGTTTCGAGAAATAATGAAAAACTGTTTTTT	CASSVSRNNEKLFF
-	TRBJ2-1	-	TRBV11-2	TGTGCCAGCAGCCCACGACTATCCGCCTACAATGAGCAGTTCTTC	CASSPRLSAYNEQFF
TRBD2	TRBJ2-1	once	TRBV5-1	TGCGCCAGCAGCGGACTAGCGGGGAGCAATGAGCAGTTCTTC	CASSGLAGSNEQFF
-	TRBJ2-7	-	TRBV6-5	TGTGCCAGCAGTCCCTGGACTGGCTACGAGCAGTACTTC	CASSPWTGYEQYF
TRBD1	TRBJ1-2	-	TRBV7-3	TGTGCCAGCAGCTCCCTCCCCGGGACAGGGTTGTACACCTTC	CASSSLPGTGLYTF
-	TRBJ2-1	-	TRBV9	TGTGCCAGCAGCGTAGGGGTCCTAGGTCCGTCTGAGCAGTTCTTC	CASSVGVLGPSEQFF
-	TRBJ2-7	-	TRBV7-2	TGTGCCAGCAGCTTACGCTCCTACGAGCAGTACTTC	CASSLRSYEQYF
-	TRBJ2-7	once	TRBV28	TGCGCCAGCAGTTCCCCCGGGGACTCCTACGAGCAGTACTTC	CASSSPGDSYEQYF
TRBD2	TRBJ2-3	once	TRBV19	TGTGCCAGTAGTTATAGCGGGAGCACAGATACGCAGTATTTT	CASSYSGSTDTQYF
-	TRBJ1-1	-	TRBV28	TGTGCCAGCACCATTGGACAGAGGAACACTGAAGCTTTCTTT	CASTIGQRNTEAFF
-	TRBJ2-1	-	TRBV5-1	TGCGCCAGCAGCTTAGTATTGAATGAGCAGTTCTTC	CASSLVLNEQFF
-	TRBJ1-2	once	TRBV2	TGTGCCAGCAGTGAAAGGGGGAACTATGGCTACACCTTC	CASSERGNYGYTF
-	TRBJ2-7	-	TRBV2	TGTGCCAGCAGGGCAGGGGGGTACGAGCAGTACTTC	CASRAGGYEQYF
-	TRBJ2-1	once	TRBV5-1	TGCGCCAGCAGCTTGGCCCTTTCCAACCGGGGGAATGAGCAGTTCTTC	CASSLALSNRGNEQFF
TRBD1	TRBJ1-1	once	TRBV28	TGTGCCAGCAATCCGCCGGGACAGGAAGCTTTCTTT	CASNPPGQEAFF
-	TRBJ1-1	-	TRBV5-1	TGCGCCAGCAGCTTCCCGGGGGCGGGTAGCACTGAAGCTTTCTTT	CASSFPGAGSTEAFF